The T cell receptor (beta chain) described here comes from a study of early T cells in non-severe SARS-CoV-2 infection. At the level of the study: Unsorted whole blood bulk RNA was sequenced, with unpaired chains. Study-wide findings and caveats: VDJdb matching, biased toward anti-spike CD8 responses, missed private and CD4 specificities.

Attachment of unique molecular identifiers to individual cDNA molecules was performed. TCRdb re-called the 5' RACE reads through MiXCR, storing one row per CDR3 protein. The sample consists of 65,000 to 80,000 distinct CDR3 sequences, approximately 10% of them appearing once. In regard to this clonotype: The antigen is undetermined.

The CDR3 runs 13 residues. CDR1 and CDR2 from the germline V gene are SQVTM and ANQGSEA. V shed 7 bases and J 8 bases; nucleotides not matched to a gene: 8. The sequence was obtained from an adult who was a healthcare worker with PCR-confirmed SARS-CoV-2 infection or an uninfected control (not recorded which). The sample comprised whole blood. The rearrangement uses TRBV29-1 and TRBJ2-1; 10 bases align to TRBD1. The CDR3 spells CSAGGTGVYEQFF. CDR3 coding DNA: TGCAGCGCTGGGGGGACAGGGGTGTATGAGCAGTTCTTC.